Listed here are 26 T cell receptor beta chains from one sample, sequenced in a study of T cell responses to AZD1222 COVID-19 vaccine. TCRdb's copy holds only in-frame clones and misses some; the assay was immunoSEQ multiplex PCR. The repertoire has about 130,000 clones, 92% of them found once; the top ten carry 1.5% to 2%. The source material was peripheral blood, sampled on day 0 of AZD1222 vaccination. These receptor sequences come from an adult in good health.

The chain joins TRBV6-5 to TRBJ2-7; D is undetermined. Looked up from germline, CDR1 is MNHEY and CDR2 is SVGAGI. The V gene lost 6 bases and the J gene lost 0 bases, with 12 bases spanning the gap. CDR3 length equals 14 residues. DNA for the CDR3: TGTGCCAGCAGCCCACAGAAGACCTCCTACGAGCAGTACTTC. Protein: CASSPQKTSYEQYF.

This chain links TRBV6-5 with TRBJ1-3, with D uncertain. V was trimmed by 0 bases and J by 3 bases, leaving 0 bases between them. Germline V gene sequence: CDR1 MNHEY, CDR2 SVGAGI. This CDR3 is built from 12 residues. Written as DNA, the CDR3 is TGTGCCAGCAGTTACTCTGGAAACACCATATATTTT. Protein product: CASSYSGNTIYF.

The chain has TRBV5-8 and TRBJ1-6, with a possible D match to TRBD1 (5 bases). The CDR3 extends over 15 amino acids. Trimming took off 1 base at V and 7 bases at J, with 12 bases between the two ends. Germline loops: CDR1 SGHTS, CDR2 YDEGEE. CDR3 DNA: TGTGCCAGCAGCTTGAGGGGAACAGACAATTCACCCCTCCACTTT. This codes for CASSLRGTDNSPLHF.

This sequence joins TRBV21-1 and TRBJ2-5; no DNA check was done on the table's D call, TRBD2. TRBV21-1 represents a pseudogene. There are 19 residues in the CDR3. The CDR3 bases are TGTGCCAGCAGCAAAGCGCTTAGCGGGGGACACCTCTGGGGAGGGACCCAGTACTTC. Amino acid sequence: CASSKALSGGHLWGGTQYF.

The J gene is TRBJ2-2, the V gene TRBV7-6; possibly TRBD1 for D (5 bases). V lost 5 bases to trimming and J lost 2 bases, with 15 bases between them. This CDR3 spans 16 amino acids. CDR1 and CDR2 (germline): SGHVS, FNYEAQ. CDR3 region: CASSIYARDNTGELFF. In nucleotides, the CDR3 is TGTGCCAGCAGCATCTACGCCAGGGATAACACCGGGGAGCTGTTTTTT.

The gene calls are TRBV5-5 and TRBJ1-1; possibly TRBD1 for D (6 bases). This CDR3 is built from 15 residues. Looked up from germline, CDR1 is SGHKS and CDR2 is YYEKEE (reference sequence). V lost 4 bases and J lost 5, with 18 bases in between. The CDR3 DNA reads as TGTGCCAGCAGCCTAACCAGACAGGTTGGGACTGAAGCTTTCTTT. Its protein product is CASSLTRQVGTEAFF.

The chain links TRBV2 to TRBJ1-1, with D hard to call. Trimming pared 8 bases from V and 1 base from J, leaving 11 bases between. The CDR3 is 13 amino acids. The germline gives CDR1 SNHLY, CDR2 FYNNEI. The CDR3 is CASPGGRNTEAFF. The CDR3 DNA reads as TGTGCCAGCCCTGGAGGGAGGAACACTGAAGCTTTCTTT.

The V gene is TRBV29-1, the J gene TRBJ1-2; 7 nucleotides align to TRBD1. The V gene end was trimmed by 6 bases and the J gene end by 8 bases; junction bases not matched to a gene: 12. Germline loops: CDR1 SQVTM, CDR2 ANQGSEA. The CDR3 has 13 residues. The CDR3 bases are TGCAGCGTAAGACAGGGTTTAGGTTTAGGCTACACCTTC. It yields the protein CSVRQGLGLGYTF.

CDR3 in amino acids: CASSRGRDVEKLFF. The CDR3 DNA reads as TGTGCCAGCAGCCGCGGCCGGGACGTTGAAAAACTGTTTTTT. J is TRBJ1-4 and V is TRBV5-5, with D possibly matching TRBD1 (5 bases). Trimming took 4 bases from V and 7 from J, leaving 14 bases between them. The CDR3 contains 14 residues. CDR1 is SGHKS, CDR2 YYEKEE, per germline (reference sequence).

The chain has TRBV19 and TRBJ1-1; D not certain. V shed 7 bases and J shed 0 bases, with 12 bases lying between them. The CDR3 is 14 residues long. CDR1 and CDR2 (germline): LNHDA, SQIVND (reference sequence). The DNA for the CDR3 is TGTGCCAGTAACGACGAACCTATGAACACTGAAGCTTTCTTT. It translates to CASNDEPMNTEAFF.

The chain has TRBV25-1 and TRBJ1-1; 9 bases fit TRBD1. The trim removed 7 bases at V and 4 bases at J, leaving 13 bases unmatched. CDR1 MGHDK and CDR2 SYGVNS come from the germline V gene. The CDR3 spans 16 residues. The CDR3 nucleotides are TGTGCCAGCACAGCAGCCGGGACAGGGACCGGCACTGAAGCTTTCTTT. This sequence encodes CASTAAGTGTGTEAFF.

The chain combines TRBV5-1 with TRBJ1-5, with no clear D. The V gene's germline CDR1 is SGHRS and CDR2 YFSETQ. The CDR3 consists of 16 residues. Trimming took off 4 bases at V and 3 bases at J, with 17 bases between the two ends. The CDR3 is CASSPLPGANNQPQHF. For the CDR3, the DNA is TGCGCCAGCAGCCCTCTGCCGGGCGCGAACAATCAGCCCCAGCATTTT.

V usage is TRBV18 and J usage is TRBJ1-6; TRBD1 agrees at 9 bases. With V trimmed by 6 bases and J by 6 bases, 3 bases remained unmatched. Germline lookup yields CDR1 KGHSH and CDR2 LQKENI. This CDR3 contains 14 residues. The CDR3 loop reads CASSPGQGNSPLHF. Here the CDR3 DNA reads TGTGCCAGCTCGCCGGGACAGGGTAATTCACCCCTCCACTTT. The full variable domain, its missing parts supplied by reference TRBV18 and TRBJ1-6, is NAGVMQNPRHLVRRRGQEARLRCSPMKGHSHVYWYRQLPEEGLKFMVYLQKENIIDESGMPKERFSAEFPKEGPSILRIQQVVRGDSAAYFCASSPGQGNSPLHFGNGTRLTVT.

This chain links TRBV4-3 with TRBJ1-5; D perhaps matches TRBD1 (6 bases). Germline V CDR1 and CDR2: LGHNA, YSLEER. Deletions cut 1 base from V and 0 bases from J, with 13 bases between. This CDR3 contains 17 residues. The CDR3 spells CASSQATGQLSNQPQHF. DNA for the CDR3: TGCGCCAGCAGCCAAGCTACGGGACAACTTAGCAATCAGCCCCAGCATTTT.

Written as DNA, the CDR3 is TGTGCCAGCTCACCAAGGGCTGATGGGGCTTTCTTT. Translated, it gives CASSPRADGAFF. The V call is TRBV18, the J call TRBJ1-1; D unclear. Trimming removed 2 bases from V and 11 bases from J, with 12 bases in between. The CDR3 is made up of 12 amino acids. Germline V CDR1 and CDR2: KGHSH, LQKENI.

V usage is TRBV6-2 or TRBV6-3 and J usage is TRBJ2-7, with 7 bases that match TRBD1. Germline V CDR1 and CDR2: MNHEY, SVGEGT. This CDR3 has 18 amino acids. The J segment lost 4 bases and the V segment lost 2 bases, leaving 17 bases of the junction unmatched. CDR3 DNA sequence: TGTGCCAGCAGTTACCCCACTCCGGGCCCGGGGACAGCTTACGAGCAGTACTTC. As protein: CASSYPTPGPGTAYEQYF.

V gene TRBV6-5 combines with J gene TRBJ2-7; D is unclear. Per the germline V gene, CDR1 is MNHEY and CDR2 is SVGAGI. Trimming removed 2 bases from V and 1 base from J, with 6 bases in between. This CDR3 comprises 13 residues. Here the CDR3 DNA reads TGTGCCAGCAGTTACAGCAGGTCCTACGAGCAGTACTTC. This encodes CASSYSRSYEQYF.

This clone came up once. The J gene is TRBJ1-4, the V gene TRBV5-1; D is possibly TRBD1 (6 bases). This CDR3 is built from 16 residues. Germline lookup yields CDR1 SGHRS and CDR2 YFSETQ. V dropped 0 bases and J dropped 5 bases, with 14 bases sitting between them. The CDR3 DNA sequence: TGCGCCAGCAGCTTGGCCCGAGGGGGGACGAATGAAAAACTGTTTTTT. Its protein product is CASSLARGGTNEKLFF. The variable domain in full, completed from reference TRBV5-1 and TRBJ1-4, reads KAGVTQTPRYLIKTRGQQVTLSCSPISGHRSVSWYQQTPGQGLQFLFEYFSETQRNKGNFPGRFSGRQFSNSRSEMNVSTLELGDSALYLCASSLARGGTNEKLFFGSGTQLSVL.

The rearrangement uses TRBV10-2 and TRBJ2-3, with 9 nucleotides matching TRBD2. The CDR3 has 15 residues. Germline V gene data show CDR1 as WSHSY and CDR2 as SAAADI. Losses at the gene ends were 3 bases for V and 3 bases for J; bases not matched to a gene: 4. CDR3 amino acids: CASSDPGLATDTQYF. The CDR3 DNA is TGCGCCAGCAGTGACCCCGGACTAGCGACAGATACGCAGTATTTT.

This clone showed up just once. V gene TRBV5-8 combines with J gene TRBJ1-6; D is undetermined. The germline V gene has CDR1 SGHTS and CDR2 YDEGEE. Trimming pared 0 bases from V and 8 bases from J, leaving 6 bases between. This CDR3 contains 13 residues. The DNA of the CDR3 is TGTGCCAGCAGCTTGGTGCGGGATTCACCCCTCCACTTT. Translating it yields CASSLVRDSPLHF.

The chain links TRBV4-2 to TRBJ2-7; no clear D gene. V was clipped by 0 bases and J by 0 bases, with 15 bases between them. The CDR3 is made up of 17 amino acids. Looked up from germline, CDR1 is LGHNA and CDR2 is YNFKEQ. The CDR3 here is CASSQEARASHSYEQYF. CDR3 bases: TGTGCCAGCAGCCAAGAGGCAAGGGCTTCACACTCCTACGAGCAGTACTTC.

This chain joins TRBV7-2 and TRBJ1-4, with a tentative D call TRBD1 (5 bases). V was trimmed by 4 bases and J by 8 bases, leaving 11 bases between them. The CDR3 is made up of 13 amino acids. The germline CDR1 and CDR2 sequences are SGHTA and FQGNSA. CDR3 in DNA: TGTGCCAGCAGCTATAATTACAGGGAAAAACTGTTTTTT. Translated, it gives CASSYNYREKLFF.

The chain's CDR3 is CASSLEAGGRETQYF. In DNA, the CDR3 is TGTGCCAGCAGCTTAGAAGCGGGGGGTAGAGAGACCCAGTACTTC. The chain recombines TRBV7-2 with TRBJ2-5, with 9 bases lining up with TRBD2. The junction had 4 bases not matched to a gene; V was cut back by 1 base and J by 4 bases. The germline V gene encodes CDR1 SGHTA and CDR2 FQGNSA. The CDR3 has 15 residues. Based on the CDR3 plus reference TRBV7-2 and TRBJ2-5, the full variable domain is GAGVSQSPSNKVTEKGKDVELRCDPISGHTALYWYRQSLGQGLEFLIYFQGNSAPDKSGLPSDRFSAERTGGSVSTLTIQRTQQEDSAVYLCASSLEAGGRETQYFGPGTRLLVL.

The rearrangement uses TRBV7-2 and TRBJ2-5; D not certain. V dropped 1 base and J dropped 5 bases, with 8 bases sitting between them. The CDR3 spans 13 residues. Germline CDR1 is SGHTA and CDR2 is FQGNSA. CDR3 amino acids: CASSLGQEETQYF. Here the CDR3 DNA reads TGTGCCAGCAGCTTAGGTCAGGAGGAGACCCAGTACTTC. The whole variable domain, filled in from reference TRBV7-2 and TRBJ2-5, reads GAGVSQSPSNKVTEKGKDVELRCDPISGHTALYWYRQSLGQGLEFLIYFQGNSAPDKSGLPSDRFSAERTGGSVSTLTIQRTQQEDSAVYLCASSLGQEETQYFGPGTRLLVL.

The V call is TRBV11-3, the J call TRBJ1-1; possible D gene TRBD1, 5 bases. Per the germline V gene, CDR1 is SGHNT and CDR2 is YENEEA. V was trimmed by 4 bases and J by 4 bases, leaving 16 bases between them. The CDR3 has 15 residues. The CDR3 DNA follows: TGTGCCAGCAGCTCAGAAACGGGGGGATTCACTGAAGCTTTCTTT. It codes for CASSSETGGFTEAFF. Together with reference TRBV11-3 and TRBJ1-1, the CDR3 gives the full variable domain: EAGVVQSPRYKIIEKKQPVAFWCNPISGHNTLYWYLQNLGQGPELLIRYENEEAVDDSQLPKDRFSAERLKGVDSTLKIQPAELGDSAVYLCASSSETGGFTEAFFGQGTRLTVV.

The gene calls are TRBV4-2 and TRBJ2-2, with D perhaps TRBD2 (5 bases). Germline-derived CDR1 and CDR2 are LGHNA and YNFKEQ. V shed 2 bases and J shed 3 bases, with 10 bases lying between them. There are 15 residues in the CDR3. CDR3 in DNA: TGTGCCAGCAGCCAACGGACTGAGGACACCGGGGAGCTGTTTTTT. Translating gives CASSQRTEDTGELFF.